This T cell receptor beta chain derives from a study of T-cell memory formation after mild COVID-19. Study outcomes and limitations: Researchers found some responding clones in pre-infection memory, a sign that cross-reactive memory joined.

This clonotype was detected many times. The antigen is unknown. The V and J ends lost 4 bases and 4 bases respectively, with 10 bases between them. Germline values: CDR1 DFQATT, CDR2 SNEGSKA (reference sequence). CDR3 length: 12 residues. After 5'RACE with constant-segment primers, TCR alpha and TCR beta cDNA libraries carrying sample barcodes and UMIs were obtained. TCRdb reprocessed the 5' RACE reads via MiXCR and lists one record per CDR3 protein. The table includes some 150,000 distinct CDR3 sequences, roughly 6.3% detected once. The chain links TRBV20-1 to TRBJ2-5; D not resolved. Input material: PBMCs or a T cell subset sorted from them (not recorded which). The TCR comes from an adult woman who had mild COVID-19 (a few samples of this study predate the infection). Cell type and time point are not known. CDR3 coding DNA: TGCAGTGCTACCCCCAGCATAGAGACCCAGTACTTC. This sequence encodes CSATPSIETQYF.